This T cell receptor beta chain was identified during a study of STAT5B mutations in CD4+ large granular lymphocyte leukemia (dated by TCRdb to between 2021 and 2023). Regarding the study in general: Among healthy controls, the CDR3 'QG' motif was associated with a particular HLA allele. TCRbeta repertoires of CD4+ T-cell large granular lymphocyte leukemia patients were compared with those of healthy blood donors. Flow cytometry on FACSCanto II or FACSVerse confirmed that purified fractions exceeded 95% purity among lymphocytes. Here is what the overall study found, with its caveats: Each patient's main leukemic clonotypes were private, but approximately 23% of these clonotypes showed up at low frequency in the non-leukemic repertoires of other patients. Data were not HLA-matched; higher clonality in CD4+ versus CD8+ T-LGLL could reflect the relatively small sample size. Enrichment of TRBV06-family usage was observed among the top patient clones (8/27) relative to healthy controls (2/35). Greater clonality appeared to be present in CD4-sorted patient repertoires than in healthy CD4+ repertoires, and the difference was retained after the putative leukemic clones were removed.

The healthy controls were 37 blood donors, and the buffy coats of these donors were supplied by the Finnish Red Cross blood service. All TCR-sequenced material derived from peripheral blood: patient blood samples and healthy donor buffy coats. Peripheral blood mononuclear cells were isolated by Ficoll-Hypaque gradient centrifugation. For the healthy controls, CD4+ cells were obtained from buffy coats by magnetic purification. The Gentra Puregene Cell and Tissue kit was used to extract genomic DNA, and a Qubit 2.0 fluorometer was used to measure the amount of genomic DNA. Spanning cysteine to phenylalanine, the CDR3 consists of 14 amino acids. Of all the DNA, just the CDR3 is kept, 42 bases in frame from base 1. Trimming removed 7 bases from V and 4 bases from J, leaving 14 bases between the germline ends. The germline V gene encodes CDR1 MNHNS and CDR2 SASEGT. In the case of this clone: Its antigen has not been determined. No much larger clonotype is one base removed from it; base qualities were not supplied.

The immunoSEQ assay at survey resolution was used to sequence TCRbeta rearrangements from genomic DNA. In the authors' own workflow: A lowest detectable productive clonotype frequency of 2.59 x 10-5 was observed in the TCR sequencing data. Only productive TCRbeta rearrangements, defined as complete and in-frame sequences, were included in the analyses. Simpson clonality, calculated in the immunoSEQ Analyzer version 3.0, was used as the measure of sample clonality. Clones were grouped by frequency into very rare, small, medium, large (1-20%) or hyperexpanded (>20%) categories. Generation probabilities were estimated with OLGA 1.2.3, V-gene circos plots were made with VDJtools, specificities were looked up in VDJdb, and CDR3 motifs were identified with GLIPH. What TCRdb holds here is the immuneACCESS table cut down to in-frame rearrangements. Part of the clones is not present; checked against another copy, under half of the missing clones reflect an unresolved V gene, and the others are unexplained. Clone size and V and J calls were adopted from that table, with D and trimming inferred from the DNA. This sample comprises fewer than 45,000 clones, roughly 80% of them detected only once. The ten most abundant clones make up approximately 0.32% of the sample.

The sequence came from a human donor in good health. The receptor chain draws on TRBV6-1 and TRBJ1-3; the D gene is perhaps TRBD1, from 6 matching bases. Material for sequencing was CD4+ T cells from blood buffy coats. The CDR3 amino acid sequence is: CASTTGSGGNTIYF. At the DNA level, the sequence is TGTGCCAGCACTACAGGGAGCGGAGGAAACACCATATATTTT.